These 30 T cell receptor beta chains share one sample of origin, sequenced in a study of T cell responses to AZD1222 COVID-19 vaccine. The data were produced by immunoSEQ multiplex PCR, yet TCRdb's version contains in-frame clones alone and is incomplete. This table has roughly 70,000 clones, roughly four fifths appearing once. This material consisted of peripheral blood, taken on day 0 of AZD1222 vaccination. Receptors were obtained from an adult in good health.

The rearrangement links TRBV7-2 to TRBJ2-5, with D uncertain. Germline V CDR1 and CDR2: SGHTA, FQGNSA. Between the trimmed V and J ends, which lost 4 bases and 7 bases, there was a span of 7 bases. The CDR3 totals 11 residues. The DNA for the CDR3 is TGTGCCAGCAGCTATTGGGGGACCCAGTACTTC. Protein product: CASSYWGTQYF.

The chain joins TRBV12-3 or TRBV12-4 to TRBJ1-2; TRBD1 aligns across 8 bases. With 5 bases clipped from V and 7 bases from J, the junction kept 3 bases outside the gene matches. This CDR3 has 12 amino acids. CDR3 sequence: CASSRQGSGYTF. CDR3 in DNA: TGTGCCAGCAGTCGACAGGGGTCTGGCTACACCTTC.

CDR3 in DNA: TGTGCCAGCAGCCAAGCAAAAGGGGCTAGCGGCTACGAGCAGTACTTC. Translated: CASSQAKGASGYEQYF. The chain links TRBV3-1 (or the pseudogene TRBV3-2) to TRBJ2-7; TRBD2 matches 7 bases. The germline CDR1 and CDR2 sequences are LGHDT and YNNKEL (reference sequence). V shed 1 base and J 3 bases; nucleotides not matched to a gene: 9. The CDR3 is 16 amino acids.

The gene calls are TRBV7-3 and TRBJ2-1; 8 bases fit TRBD1. V lost 5 bases and J lost 6; bases outside the gene matches: 9. The CDR3 is 15 amino acids. CDR1 is SGHTA and CDR2 is FQGTGA in the germline V gene. The DNA of the CDR3 is TGTGCCAGCAGCGCCCGACAGGGGAATCTCAATGAGCAGTTCTTC. This codes for CASSARQGNLNEQFF.

The CDR3 coding sequence is TGTGCCAGCAGTTACTCTAGACAAGAGACCCAGTACTTC. Translation gives CASSYSRQETQYF. The J gene is TRBJ2-5, the V gene TRBV6-5; D not certain. Trimming shortened V by 0 bases and J by 2 bases, and 4 bases separated the two germline ends. CDR3 size: 13 residues. Germline loops: CDR1 MNHEY, CDR2 SVGAGI.

The V call is TRBV19, the J call TRBJ2-3, with no clear D. The V gene lost 10 bases and the J gene lost 2 bases, with 16 bases spanning the gap. The V gene's germline CDR1 is LNHDA and CDR2 SQIVND (reference sequence). The CDR3 has 14 amino acids. The CDR3 DNA follows: TGTGCCACCACGACTCGACCCGACACAGATACGCAGTATTTT. It specifies CATTTRPDTDTQYF.

The CDR3 loop is CAISERDNLNSPLHF. DNA for the CDR3: TGTGCCATCAGTGAAAGGGACAACCTGAATTCACCCCTCCACTTT. This chain joins TRBV10-3 and TRBJ1-6; possibly TRBD1 for D (6 bases). Per the germline V gene, CDR1 is ENHRY and CDR2 is SYGVKD. V lost 3 bases and J 7 bases, leaving 13 bases between the germline ends. CDR3 length equals 15 residues.

The V call is TRBV5-8, the J call TRBJ2-7; TRBD2 might be the D (6 bases). CDR1 is SGHTS, CDR2 YDEGEE, per germline. V gave up 6 bases and J gave up 1 base, with 11 bases separating them. The CDR3 runs to 13 residues. The CDR3 protein is CASNRDFSYEQYF. DNA of the CDR3: TGTGCCAGCAACCGGGACTTTTCCTACGAGCAGTACTTC.

The chain uses TRBV9 and TRBJ2-3; D is unresolved. The germline CDR1 and CDR2 sequences are SGDLS and YYNGEE. There are 15 residues in the CDR3. V was pared by 0 bases and J by 2 bases, with 10 bases between. The CDR3 loop reads CASSVGPVNTDTQYF. The CDR3 bases are TGTGCCAGCAGCGTAGGGCCAGTGAACACAGATACGCAGTATTTT.

V is TRBV11-2 and J is TRBJ2-4; 9 bases match TRBD1. V shed 5 bases, J shed 10 bases, and the junction held 6 bases outside the gene matches. CDR1 is SGHAT, CDR2 FQNNGV, per germline. CDR3 length: 13 residues. The CDR3 DNA reads as TGTGCCAGCAGCCCGGGACAGGGTGGGATTCAGTACTTC. Its translation is CASSPGQGGIQYF.

V is TRBV19 and J is TRBJ1-2; no definite D call. V lost 5 bases and J lost 8, with 12 bases in between. The length of the CDR3 is 12 residues. CDR1 is LNHDA and CDR2 is SQIVND in the germline V gene (reference sequence). The CDR3 is CASSVGASGYTF. CDR3 bases: TGTGCCAGTAGTGTCGGTGCCAGCGGCTACACCTTC. The entire variable domain, with the rest obtained from reference TRBV19 and TRBJ1-2, is as follows: DGGITQSPKYLFRKEGQNVTLSCEQNLNHDAMYWYRQDPGQGLRLIYYSQIVNDFQKGDIAEGYSVSREKKESFPLTVTSAQKNPTAFYLCASSVGASGYTFGSGTRLTVV.

CDR3 sequence reads: CASSFKRTGEILSGNTIYF. As DNA, the CDR3 is TGCGCCAGCAGCTTTAAGCGGACAGGAGAAATACTCTCTGGAAACACCATATATTTT. The chain recombines TRBV4-1 with TRBJ1-3; 7 bases align to TRBD1. This CDR3 spans 19 amino acids. The germline V gene encodes CDR1 MGHRA and CDR2 YSYEKL. The junction had 16 bases not matched to a gene; V was cut back by 5 bases and J by 0 bases.

This sequence joins TRBV7-2 and TRBJ1-4, with D possibly matching TRBD1 (6 bases). CDR3 size: 16 residues. V lost 4 bases and J 6 bases, leaving 18 bases between the germline ends. Germline-derived CDR1 and CDR2 are SGHTA and FQGNSA. CDR3 sequence: CASSSAGAGIYEKLFF. The CDR3 bases are TGTGCCAGCAGCTCCGCGGGGGCGGGGATATATGAAAAACTGTTTTTT.

The genes are TRBV6-5 and TRBJ2-6; TRBD2 is a possible D gene (5 bases). Germline lookup yields CDR1 MNHEY and CDR2 SVGAGI. The CDR3 covers 14 residues. Trimming stripped 7 bases from V and 0 bases from J, with 7 bases between. This CDR3 reads CASTGGSGANVLTF. CDR3 in DNA: TGTGCCAGCACCGGAGGCTCTGGGGCCAACGTCCTGACTTTC.

This chain joins TRBV10-1 and TRBJ1-1, with D maybe TRBD1 (6 bases). V was trimmed by 4 bases and J by 3 bases, leaving 9 bases between them. CDR3 size: 13 residues. Germline V gives CDR1 WNHNN, CDR2 SYGVQD (reference sequence). CDR3 DNA: TGCGCCAGCAGTGTTGAGGGGGACACTGAAGCTTTCTTT. Protein: CASSVEGDTEAFF.

This clone has a handful of counts. The gene calls are TRBV7-9 and TRBJ2-1; a possible D gene is TRBD2 (6 bases). This CDR3 has 16 residues. Germline V lookup: CDR1 SEHNR, CDR2 FQNEAQ (reference sequence). V was trimmed by 3 bases and J by 4 bases, leaving 16 bases between them. CDR3 nucleotides: TGTGCCAGCAGCTTTTTTGGTCAAGCGGGTTACAATGAGCAGTTCTTC. It yields the protein CASSFFGQAGYNEQFF.

This clone came up once. The CDR3, as DNA: TGTGCCAGCAGGACTAGCGGTAGCACAGATACGCAGTATTTT. Translated: CASRTSGSTDTQYF. This chain links TRBV19 with TRBJ2-3, with 10 bases fitting TRBD2. The V gene end was trimmed by 9 bases and the J gene end by 0 bases; junction bases not matched to a gene: 3. The CDR3 consists of 14 residues. CDR1 and CDR2 (germline): LNHDA, SQIVND (reference sequence).

V gene TRBV5-1 combines with J gene TRBJ1-2; D is unclear. Germline lookup yields CDR1 SGHRS and CDR2 YFSETQ. V was shortened by 4 bases and J by 1 base, with 8 bases between the two germline ends. This CDR3 region has 13 residues. The CDR3 nucleotides read TGCGCCAGCAGCCTGACAAGTAACTATGGCTACACCTTC. Its translation: CASSLTSNYGYTF.

This rearrangement joins TRBV5-6 to TRBJ2-3; 8 bases fit TRBD1. CDR1 and CDR2 from the germline V gene are SGHDT and YYEEEE. There are 16 residues in the CDR3. J gave up 2 bases and V 2 bases, and 7 bases lay outside the gene matches. The CDR3 is CASSFWDRNPTDTQYF. The CDR3 DNA reads TGTGCCAGCAGCTTTTGGGACAGGAATCCCACAGATACGCAGTATTTT.

The chain couples TRBV2 to TRBJ2-7, with no clear D. The CDR3 spans 11 residues. Trimming left V 3 bases short and J 1 base short, with 1 base between. The germline gives CDR1 SNHLY, CDR2 FYNNEI. The DNA for the CDR3 is TGTGCCAGCAGTGATTCCTACGAGCAGTACTTC. Translation: CASSDSYEQYF.

This clone has just one count. This chain uses TRBV29-1 with TRBJ1-5; 7 bases are shared with TRBD1. V trimming: 4 bases; J trimming: 3 bases; junction bases outside the gene matches: 6. The CDR3 is 14 residues long. Germline V lookup: CDR1 SQVTM, CDR2 ANQGSEA. CDR3 in amino acids: CSVATDRVNQPQHF. The CDR3 DNA reads TGCAGCGTTGCAACAGACAGGGTCAATCAGCCCCAGCATTTT. The entire variable domain, with the rest obtained from reference TRBV29-1 and TRBJ1-5, is as follows: SAVISQKPSRDICQRGTSLTIQCQVDSQVTMMFWYRQQPGQSLTLIATANQGSEATYESGFVIDKFPISRPNLTFSTLTVSNMSPEDSSIYLCSVATDRVNQPQHFGDGTRLSIL.

The table lists this clone with a few counts. The chain links TRBV2 to TRBJ2-5; D is perhaps TRBD1 (5 bases). The ends were cut back, 4 bases at V and 3 bases at J, with 18 bases in the middle. The CDR3 loop spans 16 amino acids. Germline assignment: CDR1 SNHLY and CDR2 FYNNEI. CDR3 residues: CASSGSTDRFEETQYF. CDR3 coding DNA: TGTGCCAGCAGTGGGAGCACAGACAGATTCGAAGAGACCCAGTACTTC.

This chain links TRBV6-5 with TRBJ1-1, with TRBD1 identical over 9 bases. Germline V gene sequence: CDR1 MNHEY, CDR2 SVGAGI. V was pared by 0 bases and J by 3 bases, with 5 bases of the junction left unmatched. The CDR3 has 16 amino acids. CDR3 sequence (DNA): TGTGCCAGCAGTTACTCTCCCGGGACAGGGTACACTGAAGCTTTCTTT. Its translation: CASSYSPGTGYTEAFF.

Of note for this clone: At one of its ends the junction is not consistent with the germline gene, which may arise from a read error. V usage is TRBV10-2 and J usage is TRBJ1-5; a possible D gene is TRBD1 (5 bases). Germline assignment: CDR1 WSHSY and CDR2 SAAADI. This CDR3 is 14 amino acids long. This chain's CDR3 is CARRPGGSYQPQHF. CDR3 DNA sequence: TGCGCCCGCAGACCGGGGGGGTCCTATCAGCCCCAGCATTTT.

The chain couples TRBV7-8 to TRBJ1-4, with D perhaps TRBD1 (5 bases). CDR1 SGHVS and CDR2 FQNEAQ come from the germline V gene. V shed 5 bases and J shed 6 bases, with 34 bases lying between them. The CDR3 is made up of 21 amino acids. CDR3 bases: TGTGCCAGCAGCACTAAGGTTCGCCTTAGCAACCGGGACTGGAGGTATGAAAAACTGTTTTTT. Translating gives CASSTKVRLSNRDWRYEKLFF.

The chain recombines TRBV7-2 with TRBJ2-1; TRBD2 aligns across 8 bases. The CDR3 is made up of 15 amino acids. Per germline, CDR1 SGHTA and CDR2 FQGNSA. Trimming removed 5 bases from V and 2 bases from J; junction bases left unmatched: 5. CDR3 coding DNA: TGTGCCAGCAGCCTAGAAGCGGGGGCCTACAATGAGCAGTTCTTC. Residues: CASSLEAGAYNEQFF.

This sequence joins TRBV7-2 and TRBJ2-1, with 8 bases matching TRBD2. This CDR3 has 14 residues. The germline CDR1 and CDR2 sequences are SGHTA and FQGNSA. V was pared by 6 bases and J by 8 bases, with 9 bases of the junction left unmatched. The CDR3 protein is CASSRPGGIYEQFF. CDR3 bases: TGTGCCAGCAGTCGCCCGGGAGGGATCTATGAGCAGTTCTTC.

The V and J genes are TRBV3-1 (or the pseudogene TRBV3-2) and TRBJ2-5; no reliable D call. Germline loops: CDR1 LGHDT, CDR2 YNNKEL (reference sequence). CDR3 length equals 14 residues. V lost 2 bases and J 5 bases, leaving 12 bases between the germline ends. CDR3 nucleotides: TGTGCCAGCAGCCAAAACTTAGGTCGCGAGACCCAGTACTTC. This codes for CASSQNLGRETQYF.

This chain links TRBV3-1 (or the pseudogene TRBV3-2) with TRBJ2-7; D might be TRBD1 or TRBD2, each matching 5 bases. This CDR3 comprises 12 residues. The germline V gene has CDR1 LGHDT and CDR2 YNNKEL (reference sequence). Deletions cut 4 bases from V and 6 bases from J, with 10 bases between. CDR3 amino acids: CASSPTGLEQYF. CDR3 nucleotide sequence: TGTGCCAGCAGCCCTACGGGGCTCGAGCAGTACTTC.

The chain carries TRBV6-5 and TRBJ2-2; tentative D call: TRBD1 (5 bases). Germline CDR1 MNHEY, CDR2 SVGAGI. CDR3 length: 14 residues. V lost 7 bases and J lost 3, with 12 bases in between. For the CDR3, the DNA is TGTGCCAGCACCACGCAGGGATACACCGGGGAGCTGTTTTTT. It codes for CASTTQGYTGELFF.